A selection of T cell receptor beta chains follows, all from one sample in a study of beta chain features in type 1 diabetes. Measured with immunoSEQ multiplex PCR; TCRdb has only the in-frame clones, and not every one. Of about 470,000 clones listed, roughly 30% are singletons. The source material was naive CD4+ T cells from blood. The receptors originated from a young man in good health. Each CDR3 is given with its conserved first and last residue. The order of the fields is CDR3 DNA, CDR3 protein, V gene, D gene, clone size, J gene. A D gene is named only where the DNA matches it firmly. A clone size is listed for some rows: how often the clone was seen (once, few, many), or a class if it is expanded.

CDR3 DNA: TGCGCCAGCAGCTTGGCCGGGACGGACTCCTACGAGCAGTACTTC
CDR3 protein: CASSLAGTDSYEQYF
V gene: TRBV5-1
D gene: NA
clone size: NA
J gene: TRBJ2-7

CDR3 DNA: TGTGCCAGCAGCCAAGAGGCCACCGGGTACAATGAGCAGTTCTTC
CDR3 protein: CASSQEATGYNEQFF
V gene: TRBV4-2
D gene: NA
clone size: few
J gene: TRBJ2-1

CDR3 DNA: TGTGCCTGGAGGCCCCCAGGGGGCAATCAGCCCCAGCATTTT
CDR3 protein: CAWRPPGGNQPQHF
V gene: TRBV30
D gene: NA
clone size: NA
J gene: TRBJ1-5

CDR3 DNA: TGTGCCTGGAGTGGGGCAGCCCCCTATGGCTACACCTTC
CDR3 protein: CAWSGAAPYGYTF
V gene: TRBV30
D gene: NA
clone size: NA
J gene: TRBJ1-2

CDR3 DNA: TGTGCCAGCAGCCCTTCGCCAGCGGGTGGCACAGATACGCAGTATTTT
CDR3 protein: CASSPSPAGGTDTQYF
V gene: TRBV5-5
D gene: NA
clone size: NA
J gene: TRBJ2-3

CDR3 DNA: TGTGCCAGCAGCTTAGGTGAATGGACACCTAACACCGGGGAGCTGTTTTTT
CDR3 protein: CASSLGEWTPNTGELFF
V gene: TRBV11-3
D gene: NA
clone size: NA
J gene: TRBJ2-2

CDR3 DNA: TGCAGTGCTAGAGGGACAGGTGATTTCTTC
CDR3 protein: CSARGTGDFF
V gene: TRBV20-1
D gene: TRBD1
clone size: NA
J gene: TRBJ2-7

CDR3 DNA: TGTGCCCGGCGGACAGGGGGATTTAGTAGGTCCTACAATGAGCAGTTCTTC
CDR3 protein: CARRTGGFSRSYNEQFF
V gene: TRBV30
D gene: TRBD1
clone size: NA
J gene: TRBJ2-1

CDR3 DNA: TGTGCCAGCAGCTTTGGGGGCACCTACAATGAGCAGTTCTTC
CDR3 protein: CASSFGGTYNEQFF
V gene: TRBV7-3
D gene: NA
clone size: NA
J gene: TRBJ2-1

CDR3 DNA: TGTGCCAGCAGCGTCCACTTGACAGGGGAGGGTGGCTACACCTTC
CDR3 protein: CASSVHLTGEGGYTF
V gene: TRBV9
D gene: TRBD1
clone size: few
J gene: TRBJ1-2

CDR3 DNA: TGCGCCAGCAGCCAAGATCCCGGGGTGACGTACAATGAGCAGTTCTTC
CDR3 protein: CASSQDPGVTYNEQFF
V gene: TRBV4-1
D gene: NA
clone size: NA
J gene: TRBJ2-1

CDR3 DNA: TGTGCCGGCGAGCGGGTGGCCTACAATGAGCAGTTCTTC
CDR3 protein: CAGERVAYNEQFF
V gene: TRBV7-9
D gene: NA
clone size: NA
J gene: TRBJ2-1

CDR3 DNA: TGTGCCAGCAGCTTAGTAAAGGGCCTAAATGAGCAGTTCTTC
CDR3 protein: CASSLVKGLNEQFF
V gene: TRBV7-2
D gene: NA
clone size: few
J gene: TRBJ2-1

CDR3 DNA: TGTGCCAGTAGTATAGTATCGCCAGGGGCCTATGGCTACACCTTC
CDR3 protein: CASSIVSPGAYGYTF
V gene: TRBV19
D gene: NA
clone size: NA
J gene: TRBJ1-2

CDR3 DNA: TGTGCCAGCAGATTTTTGACTAGCGGAGCTTACAATGAGCAGTTCTTC
CDR3 protein: CASRFLTSGAYNEQFF
V gene: TRBV28
D gene: TRBD2
clone size: few
J gene: TRBJ2-1

CDR3 DNA: TGTGCCAGCAGCTTCCTAGCGGTTACAGATACGCAGTATTTT
CDR3 protein: CASSFLAVTDTQYF
V gene: TRBV5-4
D gene: TRBD2
clone size: NA
J gene: TRBJ2-3

CDR3 DNA: TGTGCCAGCAGCGGAACCGGGACAGGGAAAGAGACCCAGTACTTC
CDR3 protein: CASSGTGTGKETQYF
V gene: TRBV9
D gene: TRBD1
clone size: NA
J gene: TRBJ2-5

CDR3 DNA: TGTGCCTGGACTCTGAGAGGTCCAGATACGCAGTATTTT
CDR3 protein: CAWTLRGPDTQYF
V gene: TRBV30
D gene: NA
clone size: few
J gene: TRBJ2-3

CDR3 DNA: TGTGCCAGCAGCCCCCTCCGGGAAGAGACCCAGTACTTC
CDR3 protein: CASSPLREETQYF
V gene: TRBV28
D gene: NA
clone size: few
J gene: TRBJ2-5

CDR3 DNA: TGCGCCAGCAGCGACACAGATACGCAGTATTTT
CDR3 protein: CASSDTDTQYF
V gene: TRBV5-1
D gene: NA
clone size: NA
J gene: TRBJ2-3

CDR3 DNA: TGTGCCAGCAGCCCTTCGCCCAGCGGGAAATTCTACGAGCAGTACTTC
CDR3 protein: CASSPSPSGKFYEQYF
V gene: TRBV7-3
D gene: TRBD2
clone size: NA
J gene: TRBJ2-7

CDR3 DNA: TGTGCCAGCAGCTTAAGAGCGGGAGGGCTTGGGGCCAACGTCCTGACTTTC
CDR3 protein: CASSLRAGGLGANVLTF
V gene: TRBV7-2
D gene: TRBD2
clone size: few
J gene: TRBJ2-6

CDR3 DNA: TGTGCCAGCAGCGTAGCAGGGCCCTGGGCCACCGGGGAGCTGTTTTTT
CDR3 protein: CASSVAGPWATGELFF
V gene: TRBV9
D gene: NA
clone size: NA
J gene: TRBJ2-2

CDR3 DNA: TGTGCCTGGAGTGTAAGGTTAGCGGGAGGAGAGACCCAGTACTTC
CDR3 protein: CAWSVRLAGGETQYF
V gene: TRBV30
D gene: TRBD2
clone size: NA
J gene: TRBJ2-5

CDR3 DNA: TGCAGCGTTACCCAGTCAGCGGGAGGGACCTACGAGCAGTACTTC
CDR3 protein: CSVTQSAGGTYEQYF
V gene: TRBV29-1
D gene: TRBD2
clone size: few
J gene: TRBJ2-7

CDR3 DNA: TGTGCCTGGAGTGTAGGGGGGCCGAGCTACGAGCAGTACTTC
CDR3 protein: CAWSVGGPSYEQYF
V gene: TRBV30
D gene: NA
clone size: NA
J gene: TRBJ2-7

CDR3 DNA: TGTGCTAGCAGCATACAGGGGGCGGGGGAGACCCAGTACTTC
CDR3 protein: CASSIQGAGETQYF
V gene: TRBV7-7
D gene: TRBD1
clone size: NA
J gene: TRBJ2-5

CDR3 DNA: TGTGCCAGCAGCGTTCACAGGGGAGGTAATGAGCAGTTCTTC
CDR3 protein: CASSVHRGGNEQFF
V gene: TRBV9
D gene: NA
clone size: few
J gene: TRBJ2-1

CDR3 DNA: TGTGCCAGCAGCCGTCGGACTAGCGGGATCTCCAGATACGAGCAGTACTTC
CDR3 protein: CASSRRTSGISRYEQYF
V gene: TRBV5-4
D gene: TRBD2
clone size: NA
J gene: TRBJ2-7

CDR3 DNA: TGTGCCGTGTCGGAGCGGACAAGCACAGATACGCAGTATTTT
CDR3 protein: CAVSERTSTDTQYF
V gene: TRBV2
D gene: NA
clone size: NA
J gene: TRBJ2-3

CDR3 DNA: TGTGCCTGGACCATGAAAGGGGGCAACTACGAGCAGTACTTC
CDR3 protein: CAWTMKGGNYEQYF
V gene: TRBV30
D gene: TRBD1
clone size: NA
J gene: TRBJ2-7

CDR3 DNA: TGTGCCAGCAGCTTAGAACTAGCGGGAGCCAATGAGCAGTTCTTC
CDR3 protein: CASSLELAGANEQFF
V gene: TRBV7-2
D gene: TRBD2
clone size: NA
J gene: TRBJ2-1

CDR3 DNA: TGTGCCTGGGGCAGGGAGAACACTGAAGCTTTCTTT
CDR3 protein: CAWGRENTEAFF
V gene: TRBV30
D gene: NA
clone size: few
J gene: TRBJ1-1

CDR3 DNA: TGTGCCAGCAGCTCGCGACTAGCGGGAGATGGGAATGAGCAGTTCTTC
CDR3 protein: CASSSRLAGDGNEQFF
V gene: TRBV7-2
D gene: TRBD2
clone size: NA
J gene: TRBJ2-1

CDR3 DNA: TGTGCCAGCAGCTCCGTGCAGGTTGGTACTGAAGCTTTCTTT
CDR3 protein: CASSSVQVGTEAFF
V gene: TRBV9
D gene: NA
clone size: NA
J gene: TRBJ1-1

CDR3 DNA: TGTGCCAGCAGCGTAGGAGCGGGAGGTCTTGAGACCCAGTACTTC
CDR3 protein: CASSVGAGGLETQYF
V gene: TRBV9
D gene: TRBD2
clone size: NA
J gene: TRBJ2-5

CDR3 DNA: TGTGCCTGGAGGCTCCGGGGCGACACTGAAGCTTTCTTT
CDR3 protein: CAWRLRGDTEAFF
V gene: TRBV30
D gene: NA
clone size: few
J gene: TRBJ1-1

CDR3 DNA: TGTGCCAGCAGGGGGCTAGCGGTGCTGCGCTATGAGCAGTTCTTC
CDR3 protein: CASRGLAVLRYEQFF
V gene: TRBV27
D gene: TRBD2
clone size: NA
J gene: TRBJ2-1

CDR3 DNA: TGTGCCAGCAGTTACAGTTTAGAGACCCAGTACTTC
CDR3 protein: CASSYSLETQYF
V gene: TRBV6-5
D gene: NA
clone size: NA
J gene: TRBJ2-5

CDR3 DNA: TGTGCCAGCTCACCCCCCGGCAGGGGAGGAGAGACCCAGTACTTC
CDR3 protein: CASSPPGRGGETQYF
V gene: TRBV18
D gene: NA
clone size: NA
J gene: TRBJ2-5

CDR3 DNA: TGTGCCAGCAGCTTAAGCGGGCTAAGCTCCTACAATGAGCAGTTCTTC
CDR3 protein: CASSLSGLSSYNEQFF
V gene: TRBV7-2
D gene: NA
clone size: NA
J gene: TRBJ2-1

CDR3 DNA: TGTGCCAGCAGCTTAACCGCGGTAGAGACCCAGTACTTC
CDR3 protein: CASSLTAVETQYF
V gene: TRBV7-9
D gene: NA
clone size: NA
J gene: TRBJ2-5

CDR3 DNA: TGTGCCAGCAGCCGACAGGGAGTCTATGGCTACACCTTC
CDR3 protein: CASSRQGVYGYTF
V gene: TRBV7-9
D gene: TRBD1
clone size: NA
J gene: TRBJ1-2

CDR3 DNA: TGTGCCTGGAGCGTCCCTTCGGGGAATGAGCAGTTCTTC
CDR3 protein: CAWSVPSGNEQFF
V gene: TRBV30
D gene: NA
clone size: few
J gene: TRBJ2-1

CDR3 DNA: TGTGCCAGCAGTTACTCGATTGGGAGTAAGGAGTACTTC
CDR3 protein: CASSYSIGSKEYF
V gene: TRBV6-5
D gene: NA
clone size: once
J gene: TRBJ2-4

CDR3 DNA: TGTGCCAGCAGCCTCAGAAGCACAGATACGCAGTATTTT
CDR3 protein: CASSLRSTDTQYF
V gene: TRBV4-2
D gene: NA
clone size: NA
J gene: TRBJ2-3

CDR3 DNA: TGTGCCTGGAGTGTTGGACTAGCGGGAGTCGAGCAGTACTTC
CDR3 protein: CAWSVGLAGVEQYF
V gene: TRBV30
D gene: TRBD2
clone size: NA
J gene: TRBJ2-7

CDR3 DNA: TGCAGCGTTTCCGGGACAGGGGGCAGGGAGACCCAGTACTTC
CDR3 protein: CSVSGTGGRETQYF
V gene: TRBV29-1
D gene: TRBD1
clone size: few
J gene: TRBJ2-5

CDR3 DNA: TGTGCCAGCAGTCCCAACACTCTATTTGGGTCGCTCGAGCAGTACTTC
CDR3 protein: CASSPNTLFGSLEQYF
V gene: TRBV28
D gene: NA
clone size: NA
J gene: TRBJ2-7

CDR3 DNA: TGTGCCAGCAGCTTAGCGAGCCTAGCGGGTCAAGAGACCCAGTACTTC
CDR3 protein: CASSLASLAGQETQYF
V gene: TRBV7-2
D gene: TRBD2
clone size: NA
J gene: TRBJ2-5

CDR3 DNA: TGTGCCAGCAGTTCTACCTATCGGACCGGGGAGCTGTTTTTT
CDR3 protein: CASSSTYRTGELFF
V gene: TRBV6-5
D gene: NA
clone size: NA
J gene: TRBJ2-2

CDR3 DNA: TGTGCCAGCAGCCTCCGACGGTTTCAAGAGACCCAGTACTTC
CDR3 protein: CASSLRRFQETQYF
V gene: TRBV7-2
D gene: NA
clone size: NA
J gene: TRBJ2-5

CDR3 DNA: TGTGCCAGCAGCAAAGCGGACTGGGAGACCCAGTACTTC
CDR3 protein: CASSKADWETQYF
V gene: TRBV7-3
D gene: NA
clone size: NA
J gene: TRBJ2-5

CDR3 DNA: TGCGCCAGCAGCCAAGGTTTAGCGGTCGTCGAGCAGTACTTC
CDR3 protein: CASSQGLAVVEQYF
V gene: TRBV4-3
D gene: NA
clone size: NA
J gene: TRBJ2-7

CDR3 DNA: TGCGCCAGCAGCCACGGCAGGGCGTTTACAGGCGAGCAGTACTTC
CDR3 protein: CASSHGRAFTGEQYF
V gene: TRBV4-1
D gene: NA
clone size: NA
J gene: TRBJ2-7

CDR3 DNA: TGTGCCAGCAGTCCCTCCGGTGGGAGAGAGCAGTTCTTC
CDR3 protein: CASSPSGGREQFF
V gene: TRBV25-1
D gene: NA
clone size: NA
J gene: TRBJ2-1

CDR3 DNA: TGCGCCAGCAGCTCTCCGGGGTTATTCACAGATACGCAGTATTTT
CDR3 protein: CASSSPGLFTDTQYF
V gene: TRBV4-1
D gene: NA
clone size: few
J gene: TRBJ2-3